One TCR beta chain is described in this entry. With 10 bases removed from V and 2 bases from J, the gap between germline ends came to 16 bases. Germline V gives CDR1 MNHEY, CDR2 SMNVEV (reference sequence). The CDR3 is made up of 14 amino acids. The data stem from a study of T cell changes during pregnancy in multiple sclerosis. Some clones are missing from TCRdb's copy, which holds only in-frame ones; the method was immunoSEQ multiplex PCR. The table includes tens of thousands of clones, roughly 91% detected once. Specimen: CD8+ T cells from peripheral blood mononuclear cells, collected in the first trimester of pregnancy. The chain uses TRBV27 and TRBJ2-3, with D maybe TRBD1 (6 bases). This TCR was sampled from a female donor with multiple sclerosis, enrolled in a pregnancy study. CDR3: CATTQGRNTDTQYF. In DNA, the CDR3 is TGTGCCACAACGCAGGGGCGGAACACAGATACGCAGTATTTT.